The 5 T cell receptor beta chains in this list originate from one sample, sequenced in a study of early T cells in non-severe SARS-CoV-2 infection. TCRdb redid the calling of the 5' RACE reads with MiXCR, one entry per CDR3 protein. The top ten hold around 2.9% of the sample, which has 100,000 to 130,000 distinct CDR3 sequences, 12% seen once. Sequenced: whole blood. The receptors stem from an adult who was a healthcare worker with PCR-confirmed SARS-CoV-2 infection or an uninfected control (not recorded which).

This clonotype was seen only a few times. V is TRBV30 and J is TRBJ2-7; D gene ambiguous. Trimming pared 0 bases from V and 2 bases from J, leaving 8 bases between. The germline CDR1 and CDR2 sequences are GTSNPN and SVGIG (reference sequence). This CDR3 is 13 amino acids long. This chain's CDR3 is CAWSVREPYEQYF. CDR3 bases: TGTGCCTGGAGTGTACGTGAGCCCTACGAGCAGTACTTC.

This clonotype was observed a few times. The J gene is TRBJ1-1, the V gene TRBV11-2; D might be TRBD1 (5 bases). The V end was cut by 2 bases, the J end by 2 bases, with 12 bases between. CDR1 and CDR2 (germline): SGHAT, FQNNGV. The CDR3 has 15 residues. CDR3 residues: CASSLKVGGNTEAFF. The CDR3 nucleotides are TGTGCCAGCAGCTTAAAAGTCGGGGGTAACACTGAAGCTTTCTTT.

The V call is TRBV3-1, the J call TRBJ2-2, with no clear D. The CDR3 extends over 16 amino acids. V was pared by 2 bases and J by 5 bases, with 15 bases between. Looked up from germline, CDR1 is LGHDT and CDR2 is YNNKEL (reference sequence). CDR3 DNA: TGTGCCAGCAGCCAATTTGGCAATCAGGCGACCGGGGAGCTGTTTTTT. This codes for CASSQFGNQATGELFF. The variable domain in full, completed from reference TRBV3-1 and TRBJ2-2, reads DTAVSQTPKYLVTQMGNDKSIKCEQNLGHDTMYWYKQDSKKFLKIMFSYNNKELIINETVPNRFSPKSPDKAHLNLHINSLELGDSAVYFCASSQFGNQATGELFFGEGSRLTVL.

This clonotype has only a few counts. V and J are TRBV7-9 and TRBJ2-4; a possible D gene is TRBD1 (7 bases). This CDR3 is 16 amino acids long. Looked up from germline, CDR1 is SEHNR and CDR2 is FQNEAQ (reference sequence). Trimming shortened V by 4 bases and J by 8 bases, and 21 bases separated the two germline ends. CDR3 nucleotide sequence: TGTGCCAGCAGCTCGGCCCTCGCCACAGGGGAGGACATTCAGTACTTC. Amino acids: CASSSALATGEDIQYF. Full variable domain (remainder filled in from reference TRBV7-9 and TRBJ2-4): DTGVSQNPRHKITKRGQNVTFRCDPISEHNRLYWYRQTLGQGPEFLTYFQNEAQLEKSRLLSDRFSAERPKGSFSTLEIQRTEQGDSAMYLCASSSALATGEDIQYFGAGTRLSVL.

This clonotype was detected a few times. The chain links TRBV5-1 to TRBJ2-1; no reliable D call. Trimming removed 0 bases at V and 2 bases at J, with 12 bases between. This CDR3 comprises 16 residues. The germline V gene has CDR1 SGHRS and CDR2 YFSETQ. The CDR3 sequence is CASSLGAALPYNEQFF. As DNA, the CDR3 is TGCGCCAGCAGCTTGGGGGCAGCCCTACCCTACAATGAGCAGTTCTTC.